The 32 T cell receptor beta chains below come from one sample, sequenced in a study of blood T cell repertoires in COVID-19. The protocol was immunoSEQ multiplex PCR, while the TCRdb copy is restricted to in-frame clones and leaves out a portion. This sample has approximately 300,000 clones, with roughly 90% found just once. Sequencing used peripheral blood. The receptors stem from a woman aged 45-59 years who had recovered from COVID-19.

The CDR3 DNA is TGTGCCAGCAGCTTGGACACCCTCCCGAGGGGGAATCAGCCCCAGCATTTT. Amino acid sequence: CASSLDTLPRGNQPQHF. V usage is TRBV5-5 and J usage is TRBJ1-5, with D perhaps TRBD1 (6 bases). The CDR3 consists of 17 residues. V was pared by 0 bases and J by 4 bases, with 17 bases between. Germline V lookup: CDR1 SGHKS, CDR2 YYEKEE (reference sequence).

This sequence joins TRBV29-1 and TRBJ2-3; D perhaps matches TRBD1 (5 bases). Germline CDR1 and CDR2: SQVTM and ANQGSEA. Between the trimmed V and J ends, which lost 2 bases and 4 bases, there was a span of 7 bases. The CDR3 loop spans 12 amino acids. The chain's CDR3 is CSVEPGSDTQYF. For the CDR3, the DNA is TGCAGCGTTGAACCAGGGTCAGATACGCAGTATTTT.

This clone was picked up a small number of times. The chain has TRBV10-3 and TRBJ1-1; D may be TRBD1 (5 bases). Germline V lookup: CDR1 ENHRY, CDR2 SYGVKD. The CDR3 is 12 amino acids. V was clipped by 10 bases and J by 4 bases, with 13 bases between them. The CDR3 protein is CASQTVGTEAFF. CDR3 in DNA: TGTGCCAGCCAGACAGTCGGCACTGAAGCTTTCTTT.

J is TRBJ2-7 and V is TRBV29-1, with a tentative D call TRBD1 (5 bases). Germline V gene lookup returns CDR1 SQVTM and CDR2 ANQGSEA. The CDR3 consists of 14 residues. Trimming took off 5 bases at V and 3 bases at J, with 17 bases between the two ends. CDR3 DNA: TGCAGCGTTCAAGGACAAGACAGTTACTACGAGCAGTACTTC. Its translation: CSVQGQDSYYEQYF.

The chain joins TRBV4-2 to TRBJ1-5, with TRBD1 as a possible D gene (6 bases). The CDR3 sequence is 16 residues long. The germline CDR1 and CDR2 sequences are LGHNA and YNFKEQ. The V end was cut by 5 bases, the J end by 2 bases, with 16 bases between. The CDR3 loop is CASSFSSEGGNQPQHF. The CDR3 DNA reads TGTGCCAGCAGCTTCTCCTCCGAGGGGGGCAATCAGCCCCAGCATTTT.

The gene calls are TRBV4-1 and TRBJ2-7; TRBD2 aligns across 7 bases. Germline V gives CDR1 MGHRA, CDR2 YSYEKL. The CDR3 extends over 17 amino acids. V was pared by 3 bases and J by 3 bases, with 14 bases of the junction left unmatched. CDR3 DNA sequence: TGCGCCAGCAGCCACCGCTTAAGTGAGGCGGGAGTCTACGAGCAGTACTTC. It translates to CASSHRLSEAGVYEQYF.

The rearrangement joins TRBV2 to TRBJ1-1; no definite D call. Per the germline V gene, CDR1 is SNHLY and CDR2 is FYNNEI. Deletions cut 5 bases from V and 1 base from J, with 5 bases between. This CDR3 region has 12 residues. Here the CDR3 reads CASSSGNTEAFF. CDR3 DNA sequence: TGTGCCAGCAGTTCGGGGAACACTGAAGCTTTCTTT.

V gene TRBV5-1 combines with J gene TRBJ2-7; no firm D call. Germline assignment: CDR1 SGHRS and CDR2 YFSETQ. CDR3 length: 15 residues. V lost 4 bases and J 0 bases, leaving 14 bases between the germline ends. The CDR3 nucleotides read TGCGCCAGCAGCCCGCAACTTTGGAGCTCCTACGAGCAGTACTTC. Amino acid sequence: CASSPQLWSSYEQYF.

This clone was recorded a few times. The rearrangement joins TRBV6-4 to TRBJ2-3; 11 positions match TRBD1. The CDR3 has 15 residues. The germline V gene has CDR1 MRHNA and CDR2 SNTAGT. With 5 bases clipped from V and 5 bases from J, the junction kept 6 bases outside the gene matches. The CDR3 spells CASSNGTGGGDTQYF. The DNA of the CDR3 is TGTGCCAGCAGTAATGGGACAGGGGGAGGAGATACGCAGTATTTT.

This chain links TRBV5-4 with TRBJ2-2, with a weak D call TRBD1 (5 bases). Trimming pared 1 base from V and 7 bases from J, leaving 8 bases between. Germline V gene data show CDR1 as SGHNT and CDR2 as YYREEE (reference sequence). The CDR3 has 13 amino acids. As DNA, the CDR3 is TGTGCCAGCAGCTTGCCAGGGTTCGGGGAGCTGTTTTTT. Its protein product is CASSLPGFGELFF.

This chain joins TRBV2 and TRBJ1-6; the D is unclear. V gave up 9 bases and J gave up 0 bases, with 12 bases separating them. The CDR3 length is 15 residues. Germline CDR1 and CDR2: SNHLY and FYNNEI. CDR3 in DNA: TGTGCCAGTACGGCGCAGCGCTCCTATAATTCACCCCTCCACTTT. Amino acid sequence: CASTAQRSYNSPLHF.

The V gene is TRBV27, the J gene TRBJ2-2; TRBD2 matches at 9 bases. This CDR3 has 16 amino acids. V lost 7 bases, J lost 4 bases, and 10 bases stayed unmatched. Germline CDR1 reads MNHEY; CDR2 reads SMNVEV (reference sequence). CDR3 nucleotides: TGTGCCAGCACCTTCCTGGGACTAGCCAGCACCGGGGAGCTGTTTTTT. It translates to CASTFLGLASTGELFF.

This chain connects TRBV10-3 to TRBJ1-2; TRBD1 agrees at 10 bases. V dropped 2 bases and J dropped 4; count of bases not matched to a gene: 13. Germline V lookup: CDR1 ENHRY, CDR2 SYGVKD. This CDR3 has 18 residues. CDR3 amino acids: CAISERGQGPLPSYGYTF. The CDR3 DNA follows: TGTGCCATCAGTGAGCGGGGACAGGGGCCGCTCCCGAGCTATGGCTACACCTTC.

This chain's CDR3 is CSVGTSGYHEQFF. The CDR3 nucleotides are TGCAGCGTGGGGACTAGCGGGTACCATGAGCAGTTCTTC. The V and J genes are TRBV29-1 and TRBJ2-1; 12 bases line up with TRBD2. Germline trimming cut 6 bases from V and 8 bases from J; bases unmatched to any gene: 5. Germline V gene data show CDR1 as SQVTM and CDR2 as ANQGSEA. The CDR3 is 13 residues long.

V is TRBV10-3 and J is TRBJ2-7, with 9 positions matching TRBD2. CDR1 is ENHRY and CDR2 is SYGVKD in the germline V gene. CDR3 length equals 15 residues. The V segment lost 3 bases and the J segment 8 bases; nucleotides outside the gene matches: 11. The CDR3 here is CAISEAGTSTVKQYF. CDR3 in DNA: TGTGCCATCAGTGAAGCGGGGACTAGCACCGTCAAGCAGTACTTC.

This clone is a singleton in its sample. The chain employs TRBV2 and TRBJ2-5, with D maybe TRBD2 (6 bases). V was trimmed by 3 bases and J by 8 bases, leaving 13 bases between them. This CDR3 has 13 residues. CDR1 and CDR2 (germline): SNHLY, FYNNEI. CDR3 in DNA: TGTGCCAGCAGTGAGGGCGGGGACGCAACCCAGTACTTC. As protein: CASSEGGDATQYF.

The rearrangement links TRBV6-5 to TRBJ2-3; no definite D call. Germline values: CDR1 MNHEY, CDR2 SVGAGI. This CDR3 spans 15 amino acids. V lost 7 bases, J lost 5 bases, and 19 bases lay in between. DNA for the CDR3: TGTGCCAGCACCCCAGCAGCTCCCGCTAGAGATACGCAGTATTTT. Protein product: CASTPAAPARDTQYF.

The chain couples TRBV27 to TRBJ2-7; a possible D gene is TRBD2 (6 bases). The V and J ends lost 4 bases and 2 bases respectively, with 12 bases between them. The V gene's germline CDR1 is MNHEY and CDR2 SMNVEV (reference sequence). The length of the CDR3 is 14 residues. The CDR3 here is CASSYRTGAYEQYF. CDR3 nucleotide sequence: TGTGCCAGCAGTTACAGGACGGGAGCCTACGAGCAGTACTTC.

This clone appeared a single time. V usage is TRBV3-1 (or the pseudogene TRBV3-2) and J usage is TRBJ2-3, with D unclear. The CDR3 runs to 16 residues. Trimming shortened V by 4 bases and J by 2 bases, and 16 bases separated the two germline ends. Germline CDR1 is LGHDT and CDR2 is YNNKEL (reference sequence). This CDR3 reads CASSPRSRLATDTQYF. The CDR3 bases are TGTGCCAGCAGCCCACGCTCCCGACTGGCCACAGATACGCAGTATTTT.

The chain carries TRBV7-9 and TRBJ2-5, with D hard to call. The CDR3 extends over 16 amino acids. The germline V and J ends were trimmed by 2 bases and 1 base, with 14 bases remaining between them. Germline V lookup: CDR1 SEHNR, CDR2 FQNEAQ (reference sequence). The CDR3 DNA sequence: TGTGCCAGCAGCTTATCTATTGGTGCCCTCCAAGAGACCCAGTACTTC. Its protein is CASSLSIGALQETQYF.

The chain combines TRBV6-2 or TRBV6-3 with TRBJ2-2; tentatively, D is TRBD2 (5 bases). Between the trimmed V and J ends, which lost 4 bases and 1 base, there was a span of 19 bases. Germline values: CDR1 MNHEY, CDR2 SVGEGT. CDR3 size: 18 residues. As DNA, the CDR3 is TGTGCCAGCAGTTCCCGGACCGGGGTGATGGGGAACACCGGGGAGCTGTTTTTT. This codes for CASSSRTGVMGNTGELFF.

The gene calls are TRBV7-2 and TRBJ2-7; 8 bases are a match to TRBD1. The CDR3 covers 15 residues. The germline gives CDR1 SGHTA, CDR2 FQGNSA. With 1 base clipped from V and 3 bases from J, the junction kept 5 bases outside the gene matches. The CDR3 protein is CASSLEGQVSYEQYF. The CDR3, as DNA: TGTGCCAGCAGCTTAGAGGGACAGGTGAGCTACGAGCAGTACTTC.

The chain has TRBV11-3 and TRBJ2-1, with a weak D call TRBD2 (6 bases). The germline V and J ends were trimmed by 4 bases and 0 bases, with 19 bases remaining between them. The CDR3 contains 18 residues. The germline CDR1 and CDR2 sequences are SGHNT and YENEEA. CDR3 protein: CASSSSFQAGGSYNEQFF. The CDR3 DNA follows: TGTGCCAGCAGCTCGTCCTTTCAAGCGGGTGGCTCCTACAATGAGCAGTTCTTC.

With regard to this clone: The identical CDR3 is also encoded by other nucleotide sequences in the sample. CDR3 sequence (DNA): TGCAGCGCGGGACAGGGGAGGACTGAAGCTTTCTTT. Encoded protein: CSAGQGRTEAFF. The rearrangement uses TRBV29-1 and TRBJ1-1, with TRBD1 matching 10 bases. Trimming took 7 bases from V and 5 from J; bases not matched to a gene: 4. CDR1 and CDR2 (germline): SQVTM, ANQGSEA. This CDR3 has 12 amino acids. The full variable domain, rest sourced from reference TRBV29-1 and TRBJ1-1, is SAVISQKPSRDICQRGTSLTIQCQVDSQVTMMFWYRQQPGQSLTLIATANQGSEATYESGFVIDKFPISRPNLTFSTLTVSNMSPEDSSIYLCSAGQGRTEAFFGQGTRLTVV.

V is TRBV20-1 and J is TRBJ2-7, with a possible D match to TRBD1 (5 bases). Germline V lookup: CDR1 DFQATT, CDR2 SNEGSKA (reference sequence). The CDR3 has 11 amino acids. The CDR3 sequence is CSFSQGHEQYF. CDR3 bases: TGCAGCTTTAGTCAGGGCCACGAGCAGTACTTC.

The chain has TRBV28 and TRBJ1-5; D unclear. The V gene lost 7 bases and the J gene lost 5 bases, with 9 bases spanning the gap. The CDR3 is made up of 12 amino acids. Germline CDR1 MDHEN, CDR2 SYDVKM. The CDR3 DNA sequence: TGTGCCAGCACCCAATCCCATCAGCCCCAGCATTTT. Translated: CASTQSHQPQHF.

A single count supports this clone. The chain recombines TRBV11-2 with TRBJ1-1, with D maybe TRBD1 (5 bases). From germline, CDR1 is SGHAT and CDR2 FQNNGV. CDR3 size: 15 residues. With 5 bases removed from V and 0 bases from J, the gap between germline ends came to 13 bases. CDR3 bases: TGTGCCAGCAGCCCACCGACAGTCTTGAACACTGAAGCTTTCTTT. Translating it yields CASSPPTVLNTEAFF. Full variable domain (outside the CDR3, taken from reference TRBV11-2 and TRBJ1-1): EAGVAQSPRYKIIEKRQSVAFWCNPISGHATLYWYQQILGQGPKLLIQFQNNGVVDDSQLPKDRFSAERLKGVDSTLKIQPAKLEDSAVYLCASSPPTVLNTEAFFGQGTRLTVV.

The V call is TRBV27, the J call TRBJ1-1; 7 positions agree with TRBD1. CDR1 is MNHEY, CDR2 SMNVEV, per germline (reference sequence). The CDR3 totals 15 residues. Losses at the gene ends were 1 base for V and 0 bases for J; bases not matched to a gene: 2. This CDR3 is CASSLLGGLNTEAFF. The CDR3 region has the DNA TGTGCCAGCAGTTTATTAGGGGGCCTGAACACTGAAGCTTTCTTT.

Turning to this clone: Relative to the germline gene, one junction end is altered; a read error may explain this. The rearrangement joins TRBV28 to TRBJ1-1, with D unclear. CDR1 is MDHEN and CDR2 is SYDVKM in the germline V gene. The CDR3 loop spans 13 amino acids. The CDR3 bases are TGTGCCGGCAGGACTCCCGGAGGGACTGAAGCTTTCTTT. Translation: CAGRTPGGTEAFF.

The sample holds one count of this clone. The CDR3 nucleotides read TGTGCCAGCAGTGGGCGGACAGGGGGCCCCCTGAGCGAGCAGTTCTTC. Its protein is CASSGRTGGPLSEQFF. The chain has TRBV6-1 and TRBJ2-1, with 11 positions matching TRBD1. CDR3 length: 16 residues. Looked up from germline, CDR1 is MNHNS and CDR2 is SASEGT. Germline trimming cut 4 bases from V and 10 bases from J; bases unmatched to any gene: 12.

With regard to this clone: At one end the junction does not follow the germline gene, possibly because of a read error. This chain joins TRBV7-7 and TRBJ1-5, with 8 positions matching TRBD1. Germline V gives CDR1 SSHAT, CDR2 FNYEAQ (reference sequence). The CDR3 consists of 19 residues. The CDR3 coding sequence is TGTGCTAGCAGCTTAGTAGCCAGGGGGCGAGGCTTTTATAATCAGCCCCAGCATTTT. Encoded protein: CASSLVARGRGFYNQPQHF. The complete variable domain, with remaining parts taken from reference TRBV7-7 and TRBJ1-5, reads GAGVSQSPRYKVTKRGQDVTLRCDPISSHATLYWYQQALGQGPEFLTYFNYEAQPDKSGLPSDRFSAERPEGSISTLTIQRTEQRDSAMYRCASSLVARGRGFYNQPQHFGDGTRLSIL.

The rearrangement links TRBV14 to TRBJ2-2; 8 positions match TRBD1. The V segment lost 3 bases and the J segment 5 bases; nucleotides outside the gene matches: 8. CDR1 and CDR2 (germline): SGHDN, FVKESK. The CDR3 spans 16 residues. The CDR3 DNA reads as TGTGCCAGCAGCCACAGGGGGCTATCTGGAACCGGGGAGCTGTTTTTT. As protein: CASSHRGLSGTGELFF.